A selection of T cell receptor beta chains follows, all from one sample in a study of T cells after yellow fever vaccination. TCRdb analysed the 5' RACE reads with MiXCR anew, one entry per CDR3 protein. The data hold some 670,000 distinct CDR3 sequences, with around 12% observed a single time. The input for sequencing was PBMCs, taken on the day of the yellow fever booster vaccination. The receptor set was obtained from a man aged 25 to 45 who received the YFV17D yellow fever vaccine. CDR3s include the opening cysteine and the closing phenylalanine or tryptophan. A D gene is named only where the DNA matches it firmly. Only some rows state a clone size, as once, few, many or a class for expanded clones.

V gene,J gene,D gene,clone size,CDR3 protein,CDR3 DNA
TRBV18,TRBJ1-2,.,.,CASSTTGQFSSNYGYTF,TGTGCCAGCTCTACCACAGGACAATTTTCCTCAAACTATGGCTACACCTTC
TRBV29-1,TRBJ2-7,.,few,CSVRGAEMYEQYF,TGCAGCGTTCGAGGCGCAGAAATGTACGAGCAGTACTTC
TRBV7-9,TRBJ2-2,.,few,CASSFWGDTGELFF,TGTGCCAGCAGCTTTTGGGGGGACACCGGGGAGCTGTTTTTT
TRBV28,TRBJ2-7,.,.,CATTSPQGGDYEQYF,TGTGCCACCACCAGCCCCCAGGGTGGAGACTACGAGCAGTACTTC
TRBV6-2/TRBV6-3,TRBJ2-7,.,few,CASSLRQISYEQYF,TGTGCCAGCAGTTTGAGACAGATCTCCTACGAGCAGTACTTC
TRBV13,TRBJ1-1,TRBD1,few,CASSHTTGLLPGQGAKNTEAFF,TGTGCCAGCAGCCATACCACGGGGCTTTTACCGGGACAGGGGGCGAAGAACACTGAAGCTTTCTTT
TRBV12-3/TRBV12-4,TRBJ2-2,TRBD1,.,CASSRTGGFPTGELFF,TGTGCCAGCAGCCGGACAGGGGGCTTCCCCACCGGGGAGCTGTTTTTT
TRBV7-2,TRBJ2-6,.,few,CASSSPLGQGANVLTF,TGTGCCAGCAGCTCACCCCTAGGTCAGGGGGCCAACGTCCTGACTTTC
TRBV29-1,TRBJ2-2,.,many,CSVSTGSPAGELFF,TGCAGCGTTTCTACGGGTTCCCCGGCCGGGGAGCTGTTTTTT
TRBV18,TRBJ2-7,TRBD1,.,CASSPGGQGLYEQYF,TGTGCCAGCTCACCGGGGGGACAGGGCCTCTACGAGCAGTACTTC
TRBV7-8,TRBJ2-5,.,.,CASNRGRQETQYF,TGTGCCAGCAACCGGGGCAGGCAAGAGACCCAGTACTTC
TRBV7-9,TRBJ2-2,.,.,CASSFVPTANTGELFF,TGTGCCAGCAGCTTCGTACCCACTGCTAACACCGGGGAGCTGTTTTTT
TRBV20-1,TRBJ1-3,.,many,CSARAGSLSSGNTIYF,TGCAGTGCTAGGGCCGGGTCTTTAAGCTCTGGAAACACCATATATTTT
TRBV4-3,TRBJ2-2,TRBD2,.,CASSQAGGPGGELFF,TGCGCCAGCAGCCAAGCGGGAGGGCCGGGCGGGGAGCTGTTTTTT
TRBV29-1,TRBJ2-7,.,.,CSAVETGKSLSYEQYF,TGCAGCGCCGTTGAAACGGGGAAGAGTCTATCCTACGAGCAGTACTTC
TRBV4-3,TRBJ2-5,.,.,CASSQEVLGGETQYF,TGCGCCAGCAGCCAAGAGGTACTGGGAGGAGAGACCCAGTACTTC
TRBV18,TRBJ2-2,.,few,CASSQQVIANTGELFF,TGTGCCAGCTCACAACAGGTGATCGCGAACACCGGGGAGCTGTTTTTT
TRBV6-5,TRBJ2-2,.,few,CASSYSIRVNTGELFF,TGTGCCAGCAGTTACTCGATTCGTGTGAACACCGGGGAGCTGTTTTTT
TRBV28,TRBJ1-4,.,.,CASSFGGGSEKLFF,TGTGCCAGCAGTTTCGGGGGAGGGAGTGAAAAACTGTTTTTT
TRBV10-3,TRBJ2-7,.,.,CAISGTVTYEQYF,TGTGCCATCAGTGGAACTGTAACCTACGAGCAGTACTTC
TRBV10-3,TRBJ2-5,.,.,CATTSAREETQYF,TGTGCCACCACCTCGGCGAGAGAAGAGACCCAGTACTTC
TRBV29-1,TRBJ1-2,TRBD1,.,CSVAFGGQGARGYTF,TGCAGCGTTGCCTTCGGGGGACAGGGGGCGCGTGGCTACACCTTC
TRBV9,TRBJ2-3,.,few,CASSVVDWVDTQYF,TGTGCCAGCAGCGTCGTGGACTGGGTCGATACGCAGTATTTT
TRBV4-2,TRBJ2-3,.,.,CASSQAETEDTQYF,TGTGCCAGCAGCCAAGCCGAGACAGAAGATACGCAGTATTTT
TRBV19,TRBJ1-2,.,.,CASSITGTGKTF,TGTGCCAGTAGTATAACTGGAACAGGGAAAACCTTC
TRBV19,TRBJ1-5,.,.,CASRPSNQPQHF,TGTGCCAGCCGGCCTAGCAATCAGCCCCAGCATTTT
TRBV7-3,TRBJ2-2,TRBD2,.,CASSPQFTSGSATGELFF,TGTGCCAGCAGCCCACAATTCACTAGCGGGAGTGCTACCGGGGAGCTGTTTTTT
TRBV19,TRBJ2-1,.,few,CASSIDKMSYNEQFF,TGTGCCAGTAGTATAGACAAAATGTCTTACAATGAGCAGTTCTTC
TRBV28,TRBJ1-3,.,.,CASTLRPQGYGNTIYF,TGTGCCAGCACTCTTCGCCCCCAGGGGTACGGAAACACCATATATTTT
TRBV18,TRBJ2-3,.,.,CASSPDSFWGPDTQYF,TGTGCCAGCTCACCCGACTCGTTCTGGGGCCCAGATACGCAGTATTTT
TRBV5-1,TRBJ2-1,TRBD2,few,CASSLAPSGSHTLSYNEQFF,TGCGCCAGCAGCTTGGCCCCTAGCGGGAGTCACACATTATCCTACAATGAGCAGTTCTTC
TRBV5-1,TRBJ2-4,.,.,CASSHAFLKDIQYF,TGCGCCAGCAGCCACGCATTTCTTAAGGACATTCAGTACTTC
TRBV7-6,TRBJ2-5,TRBD1,few,CASSSNTDRGDGETQYF,TGTGCCAGCAGCTCCAACACCGACAGGGGCGATGGAGAGACCCAGTACTTC
TRBV30,TRBJ2-1,TRBD2,.,CAWSRLAGDNEQFF,TGTGCCTGGAGTAGACTAGCGGGAGACAATGAGCAGTTCTTC
TRBV18,TRBJ2-3,.,few,CASSPTAGSTDTQYF,TGTGCCAGCTCACCTACAGCGGGCAGCACAGATACGCAGTATTTT
TRBV6-2/TRBV6-3,TRBJ2-5,.,.,CASSQRRSQETQYF,TGTGCCAGCAGTCAGCGTAGGTCCCAAGAGACCCAGTACTTC
TRBV20-1,TRBJ2-7,.,few,CSARRPSSYEQYF,TGCAGTGCTAGGAGGCCCTCCTCCTACGAGCAGTACTTC
TRBV7-9,TRBJ2-7,.,.,CASSSDSATYEQYF,TGTGCCAGCAGCTCAGACAGTGCAACCTACGAGCAGTACTTC
TRBV18,TRBJ2-3,TRBD2,few,CASSPLTAGGPSTDTQYF,TGTGCCAGCTCACCCTTGACGGCGGGAGGGCCAAGCACAGATACGCAGTATTTT
TRBV18,TRBJ2-7,.,few,CASSPQDYSYEQYF,TGTGCCAGCTCACCACAGGACTACTCCTACGAGCAGTACTTC
TRBV4-2,TRBJ1-2,.,few,CASSQASQDGYTF,TGTGCCAGCAGCCAGGCGTCGCAGGATGGCTACACCTTC
TRBV5-1,TRBJ2-6,.,.,CASTLSGIGANVLTF,TGCGCCAGCACCCTTTCGGGGATTGGGGCCAACGTCCTGACTTTC
TRBV30,TRBJ2-1,.,few,CAWSVTPVEQFF,TGTGCCTGGAGTGTGACGCCCGTTGAGCAGTTCTTC
TRBV6-5,TRBJ2-3,.,.,CASSSAKTVFSTDTQYF,TGTGCCAGCAGTTCCGCCAAGACAGTTTTTAGCACAGATACGCAGTATTTT
TRBV27,TRBJ2-1,TRBD2,few,CASSLGVETSGRNEQFF,TGTGCCAGCAGTTTGGGGGTTGAGACTAGCGGGAGGAATGAGCAGTTCTTC
TRBV20-1,TRBJ1-5,.,.,CSAGQGLGNQPQHF,TGCAGTGCTGGCCAGGGGCTGGGGAATCAGCCCCAGCATTTT
TRBV20-1,TRBJ2-7,.,few,CSARDSQGGSYEQYF,TGCAGTGCTAGAGATTCGCAGGGGGGGTCCTACGAGCAGTACTTC
TRBV20-1,TRBJ2-1,.,few,CSARDLQYNEQFF,TGCAGTGCTAGAGATCTTCAGTACAATGAGCAGTTCTTC